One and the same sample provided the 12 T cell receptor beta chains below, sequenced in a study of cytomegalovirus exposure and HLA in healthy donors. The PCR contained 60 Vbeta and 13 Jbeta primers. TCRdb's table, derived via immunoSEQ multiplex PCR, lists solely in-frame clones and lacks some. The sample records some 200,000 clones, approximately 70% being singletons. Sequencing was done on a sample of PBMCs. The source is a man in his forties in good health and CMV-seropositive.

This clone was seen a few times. The CDR3 region is CASSALSNQPQHF. The CDR3 bases are TGTGCCAGCAGTGCTCTTAGCAATCAGCCCCAGCATTTT. The chain couples TRBV2 to TRBJ1-5, with unresolved D. The CDR3 loop spans 13 amino acids. The V end was cut by 4 bases, the J end by 0 bases, with 4 bases between. Germline V CDR1 and CDR2: SNHLY, FYNNEI.

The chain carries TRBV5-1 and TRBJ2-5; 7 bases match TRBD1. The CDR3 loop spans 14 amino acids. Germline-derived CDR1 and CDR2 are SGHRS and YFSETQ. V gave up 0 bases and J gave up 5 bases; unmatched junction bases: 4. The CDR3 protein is CASSLGQGLETQYF. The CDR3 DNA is TGCGCCAGCAGCTTGGGACAGGGTCTTGAGACCCAGTACTTC.

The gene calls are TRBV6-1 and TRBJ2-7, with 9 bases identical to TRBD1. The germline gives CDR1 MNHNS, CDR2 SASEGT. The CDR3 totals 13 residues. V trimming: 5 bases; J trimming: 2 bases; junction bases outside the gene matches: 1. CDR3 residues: CASSNRGPYEQYF. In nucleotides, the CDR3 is TGTGCCAGCAGTAACAGGGGGCCCTACGAGCAGTACTTC.

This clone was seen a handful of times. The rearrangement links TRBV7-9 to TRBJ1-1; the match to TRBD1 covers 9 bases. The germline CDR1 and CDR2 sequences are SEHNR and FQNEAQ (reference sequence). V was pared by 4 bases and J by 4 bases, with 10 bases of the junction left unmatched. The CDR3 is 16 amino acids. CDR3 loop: CASSSPGTGMRTEAFF. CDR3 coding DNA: TGTGCCAGCAGCTCTCCCGGGACAGGGATGCGCACTGAAGCTTTCTTT.

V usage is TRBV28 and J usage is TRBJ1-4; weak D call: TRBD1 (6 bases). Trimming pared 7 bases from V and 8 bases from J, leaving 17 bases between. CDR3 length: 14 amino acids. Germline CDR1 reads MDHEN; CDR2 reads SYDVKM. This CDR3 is CASTPLGGQEKLFF. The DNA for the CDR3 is TGTGCCAGCACCCCCCTGGGGGGGCAAGAAAAACTGTTTTTT.

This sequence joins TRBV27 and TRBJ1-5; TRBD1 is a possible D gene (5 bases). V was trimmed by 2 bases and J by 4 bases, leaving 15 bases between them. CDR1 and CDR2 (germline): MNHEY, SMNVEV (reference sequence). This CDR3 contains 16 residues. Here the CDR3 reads CASSLAPGGVNQPQHF. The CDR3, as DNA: TGTGCCAGCAGTTTAGCCCCCGGGGGGGTAAATCAGCCCCAGCATTTT.

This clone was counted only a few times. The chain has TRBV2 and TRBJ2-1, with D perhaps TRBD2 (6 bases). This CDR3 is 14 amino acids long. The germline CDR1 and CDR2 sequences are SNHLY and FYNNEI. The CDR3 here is CGLGGANSYNEQFF. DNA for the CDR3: TGTGGCCTTGGCGGGGCTAACTCCTACAATGAGCAGTTCTTC.

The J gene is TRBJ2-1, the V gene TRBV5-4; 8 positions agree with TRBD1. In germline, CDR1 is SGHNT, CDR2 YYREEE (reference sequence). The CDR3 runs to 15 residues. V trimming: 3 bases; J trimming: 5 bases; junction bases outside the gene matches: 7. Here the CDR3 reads CASSSWDRWDNEQFF. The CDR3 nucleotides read TGTGCCAGCAGCTCCTGGGACAGGTGGGACAATGAGCAGTTCTTC.

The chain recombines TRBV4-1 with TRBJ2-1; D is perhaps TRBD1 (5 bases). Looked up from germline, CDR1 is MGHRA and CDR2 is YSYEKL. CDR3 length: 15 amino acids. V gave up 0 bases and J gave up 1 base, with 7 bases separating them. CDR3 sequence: CASSQDRVSYNEQFF. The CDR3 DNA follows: TGCGCCAGCAGCCAAGACAGGGTATCCTACAATGAGCAGTTCTTC.

The CDR3 sequence: CASSDGSGGPSSYNEQFF. The CDR3 coding sequence is TGCGCCAGCAGTGACGGTAGCGGGGGACCGAGCTCCTACAATGAGCAGTTCTTC. The gene calls are TRBV10-1 and TRBJ2-1; TRBD2 matches at 9 bases. The CDR3 spans 18 residues. Germline values: CDR1 WNHNN, CDR2 SYGVQD (reference sequence). The V gene end was trimmed by 3 bases and the J gene end by 0 bases; junction bases not matched to a gene: 9.

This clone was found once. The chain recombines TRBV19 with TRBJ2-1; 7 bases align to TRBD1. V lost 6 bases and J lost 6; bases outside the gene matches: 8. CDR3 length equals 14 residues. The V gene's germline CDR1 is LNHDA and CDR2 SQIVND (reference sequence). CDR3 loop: CASSSRGQLNEQFF. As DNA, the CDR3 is TGTGCCAGTAGCTCAAGGGGACAGCTCAATGAGCAGTTCTTC.

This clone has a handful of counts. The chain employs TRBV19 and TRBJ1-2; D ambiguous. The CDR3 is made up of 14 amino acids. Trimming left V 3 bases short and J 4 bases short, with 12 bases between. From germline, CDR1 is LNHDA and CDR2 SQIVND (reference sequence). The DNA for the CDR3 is TGTGCCAGTAGTATCTTCGGCGGATTCTATGGCTACACCTTC. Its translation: CASSIFGGFYGYTF. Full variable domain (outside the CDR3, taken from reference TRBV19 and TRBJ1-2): DGGITQSPKYLFRKEGQNVTLSCEQNLNHDAMYWYRQDPGQGLRLIYYSQIVNDFQKGDIAEGYSVSREKKESFPLTVTSAQKNPTAFYLCASSIFGGFYGYTFGSGTRLTVV.